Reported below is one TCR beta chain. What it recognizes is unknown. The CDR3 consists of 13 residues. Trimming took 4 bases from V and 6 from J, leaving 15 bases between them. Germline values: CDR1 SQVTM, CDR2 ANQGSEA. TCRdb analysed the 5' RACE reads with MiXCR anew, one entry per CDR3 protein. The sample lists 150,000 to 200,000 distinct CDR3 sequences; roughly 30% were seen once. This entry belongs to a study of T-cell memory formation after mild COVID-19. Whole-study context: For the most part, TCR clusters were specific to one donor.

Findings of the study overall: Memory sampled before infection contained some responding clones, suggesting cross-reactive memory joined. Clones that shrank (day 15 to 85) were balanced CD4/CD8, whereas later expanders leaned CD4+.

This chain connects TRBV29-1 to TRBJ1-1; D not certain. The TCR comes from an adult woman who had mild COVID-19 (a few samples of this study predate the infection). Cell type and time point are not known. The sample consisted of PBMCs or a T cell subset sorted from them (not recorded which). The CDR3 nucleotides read TGCAGCGTTGGGGTCGGGCAACGGGCTGAAGCTTTCTTT. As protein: CSVGVGQRAEAFF.